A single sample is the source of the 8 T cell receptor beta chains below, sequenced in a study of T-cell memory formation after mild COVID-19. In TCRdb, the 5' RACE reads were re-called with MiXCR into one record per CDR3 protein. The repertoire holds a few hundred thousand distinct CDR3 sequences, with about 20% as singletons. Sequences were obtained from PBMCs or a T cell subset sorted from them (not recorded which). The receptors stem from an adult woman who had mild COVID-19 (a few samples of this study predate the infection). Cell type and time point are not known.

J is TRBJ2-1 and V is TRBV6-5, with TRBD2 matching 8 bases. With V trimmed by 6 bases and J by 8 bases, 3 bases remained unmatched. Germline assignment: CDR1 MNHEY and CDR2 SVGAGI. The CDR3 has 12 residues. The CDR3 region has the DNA TGTGCCAGCAGGACTAGCGTCGATGAGCAGTTCTTC. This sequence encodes CASRTSVDEQFF.

The DNA for the CDR3 is TGTGCCAGCAGTGTGGGTACCTACAATGAGCAGTTCTTC. It encodes CASSVGTYNEQFF. The rearrangement joins TRBV2 to TRBJ2-1; the D is unclear. Trimming pared 4 bases from V and 2 bases from J, leaving 6 bases between. Germline CDR1 is SNHLY and CDR2 is FYNNEI. This CDR3 has 13 residues.

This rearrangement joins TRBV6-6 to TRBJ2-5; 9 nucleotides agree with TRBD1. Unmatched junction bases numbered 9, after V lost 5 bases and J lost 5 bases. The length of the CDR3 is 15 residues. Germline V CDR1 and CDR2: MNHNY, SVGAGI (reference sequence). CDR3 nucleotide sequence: TGTGCCAGCAGTCGTGGGACAGGGCTTACGGAGACCCAGTACTTC. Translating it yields CASSRGTGLTETQYF.

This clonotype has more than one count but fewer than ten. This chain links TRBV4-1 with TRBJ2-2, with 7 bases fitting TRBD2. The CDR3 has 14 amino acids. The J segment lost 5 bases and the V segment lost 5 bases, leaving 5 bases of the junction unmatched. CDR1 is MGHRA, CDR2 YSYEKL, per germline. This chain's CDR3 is CASSWTSSTGELFF. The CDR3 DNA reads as TGCGCCAGCAGCTGGACTAGTTCGACCGGGGAGCTGTTTTTT.

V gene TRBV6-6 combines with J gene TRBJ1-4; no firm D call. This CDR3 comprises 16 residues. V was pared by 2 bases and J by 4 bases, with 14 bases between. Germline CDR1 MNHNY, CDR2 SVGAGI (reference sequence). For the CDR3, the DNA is TGTGCCAGCAGTTACGGGGTTCTAGGCGGTAATGAAAAACTGTTTTTT. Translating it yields CASSYGVLGGNEKLFF.

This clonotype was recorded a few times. The CDR3 DNA reads as TGTGCCAGCAGCTTGGTAGCGGGAGACTACGAGCAGTACTTC. It is translated as CASSLVAGDYEQYF. The gene calls are TRBV5-4 and TRBJ2-7, with 9 bases identical to TRBD2. Germline V gene data show CDR1 as SGHNT and CDR2 as YYREEE (reference sequence). V shed 0 bases, J shed 3 bases, and the junction held 1 base outside the gene matches. The CDR3 consists of 14 residues.

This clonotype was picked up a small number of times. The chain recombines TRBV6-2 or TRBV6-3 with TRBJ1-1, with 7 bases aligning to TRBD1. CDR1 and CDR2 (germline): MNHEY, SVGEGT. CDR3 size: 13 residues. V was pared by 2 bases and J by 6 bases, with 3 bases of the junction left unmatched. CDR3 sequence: CASSYGQGAEAFF. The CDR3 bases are TGTGCCAGCAGTTACGGCCAGGGGGCTGAAGCTTTCTTT.

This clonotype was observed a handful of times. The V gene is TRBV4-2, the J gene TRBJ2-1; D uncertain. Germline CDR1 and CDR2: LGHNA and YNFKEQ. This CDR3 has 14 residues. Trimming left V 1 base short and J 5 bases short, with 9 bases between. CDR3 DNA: TGTGCCAGCAGCCAAGGAGATACGGACAATGAGCAGTTCTTC. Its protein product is CASSQGDTDNEQFF.